These 10 T cell receptor beta chains originate from one sample sequenced in a study of regulatory T cells in long-lasting Graves disease. Documented time point: persistent/refractory GD, antithyroid drugs over 5 years with positive TRAb. Researchers made the TCR library from RNA that was extracted from PBMCs. TCR beta libraries were built with iRepertoire HTBI primers and Arm-PCR of CDR3 regions. TCRdb re-called the multiplex PCR reads with MiXCR, one entry per CDR3 protein. The sample yields approximately 440,000 distinct CDR3 sequences, roughly a quarter seen once. The sample was peripheral blood mononuclear cells (PBMCs), taken when the disease was refractory, from a patient treated with antithyroid drugs. These receptors were taken from a female donor with Graves disease.

This chain links TRBV20-1 with TRBJ1-1; possible D gene TRBD1, 5 bases. V lost 1 base to trimming and J lost 5 bases, with 8 bases between them. CDR1 and CDR2 from the germline V gene are DFQATT and SNEGSKA (reference sequence). CDR3 length equals 12 residues. CDR3 bases: TGCAGTGCTAGAGTGCGGGGGACTGAAGCTTTCTTT. Its translation is CSARVRGTEAFF.

This clonotype has just a few counts. The chain links TRBV7-3 to TRBJ2-7, with a weak D call TRBD1 (5 bases). Deletions cut 5 bases from V and 3 bases from J, with 17 bases between. This CDR3 comprises 15 residues. Germline CDR1 SGHTA, CDR2 FQGTGA. The CDR3 bases are TGTGCCAGCAGCACAAAACCCCCAGGGAACTACGAGCAGTACTTC. It yields the protein CASSTKPPGNYEQYF.

Note on this clonotype: A much larger clone lies a single base off, so this may be a read error. The CDR3 nucleotides read TGTGCCAGCAGTGAGTCGAGTGGTGGGATCAATCAGCCCCAGCATTTT. Translated, it gives CASSESSGGINQPQHF. The chain recombines TRBV2 with TRBJ1-5; D is unresolved. The V gene's germline CDR1 is SNHLY and CDR2 FYNNEI. Trimming shortened V by 3 bases and J by 3 bases, and 15 bases separated the two germline ends. The CDR3 length is 16 residues.

The CDR3 region has the DNA TGTGCCAGCAAGGGGACAGACTATGGCTACACCTTC. Its translation: CASKGTDYGYTF. The chain links TRBV3-1 to TRBJ1-2, with 7 positions matching TRBD1. Germline V gene data show CDR1 as LGHDT and CDR2 as YNNKEL (reference sequence). The CDR3 consists of 12 residues. V lost 7 bases to trimming and J lost 3 bases; unmatched junction nucleotides: 2.

This clonotype was seen repeatedly, ten times or more. The chain employs TRBV28 and TRBJ1-1; D is possibly TRBD1 (6 bases). The CDR3 totals 14 residues. V gave up 3 bases and J gave up 5 bases, with 13 bases separating them. Germline-derived CDR1 and CDR2 are MDHEN and SYDVKM. The CDR3 sequence is CASSLGQLRTEAFF. The CDR3 DNA is TGTGCCAGCAGTTTGGGACAATTGAGGACTGAAGCTTTCTTT.

This clonotype was counted a few times. The chain uses TRBV28 and TRBJ2-7; 9 bases are a match to TRBD1. The CDR3 consists of 14 residues. The junction had 6 bases not matched to a gene; V was cut back by 6 bases and J by 3 bases. Germline-derived CDR1 and CDR2 are MDHEN and SYDVKM. DNA for the CDR3: TGTGCCAGCAGGGCCGGGACAGGGATCTACGAGCAGTACTTC. It translates to CASRAGTGIYEQYF.

This clonotype was picked up many times. The J gene is TRBJ1-5, the V gene TRBV7-3; D is possibly TRBD1 (5 bases). CDR3 length equals 13 residues. Germline V lookup: CDR1 SGHTA, CDR2 FQGTGA. The V end was cut by 5 bases, the J end by 4 bases, with 9 bases between. The CDR3 here is CASSQGPNQPQHF. The CDR3 bases are TGTGCCAGCAGCCAGGGACCGAATCAGCCCCAGCATTTT.

This clonotype was observed many times. The chain links TRBV12-3 or TRBV12-4 to TRBJ1-2; D might be TRBD1 (5 bases). CDR3 length equals 16 residues. V shed 3 bases and J shed 8 bases, with 22 bases lying between them. CDR3 in DNA: TGTGCCAGCAGTTTGCCCGGGGCAGGGATTCTAAAAGGCTACACCTTC. It is translated as CASSLPGAGILKGYTF.

This chain links TRBV7-2 with TRBJ1-1; D is uncertain. V lost 5 bases, J lost 2 bases, and 12 bases lay in between. Germline V CDR1 and CDR2: SGHTA, FQGNSA. The CDR3 loop spans 14 amino acids. CDR3 sequence: CASSARLGNTEAFF. In nucleotides, the CDR3 is TGTGCCAGCAGCGCCCGACTCGGTAACACTGAAGCTTTCTTT. The variable domain in full, with the rest retrieved from reference TRBV7-2 and TRBJ1-1, is GAGVSQSPSNKVTEKGKDVELRCDPISGHTALYWYRQSLGQGLEFLIYFQGNSAPDKSGLPSDRFSAERTGGSVSTLTIQRTQQEDSAVYLCASSARLGNTEAFFGQGTRLTVV.

V and J are TRBV5-1 and TRBJ1-3, with D possibly matching TRBD1 (5 bases). The germline V gene encodes CDR1 SGHRS and CDR2 YFSETQ. This CDR3 spans 15 amino acids. V lost 4 bases and J 2 bases, leaving 13 bases between the germline ends. In DNA form, the CDR3 reads TGCGCCAGCAGCCTGCGCGCAGGGACTGGAAACACCATATATTTT. Its translation is CASSLRAGTGNTIYF.